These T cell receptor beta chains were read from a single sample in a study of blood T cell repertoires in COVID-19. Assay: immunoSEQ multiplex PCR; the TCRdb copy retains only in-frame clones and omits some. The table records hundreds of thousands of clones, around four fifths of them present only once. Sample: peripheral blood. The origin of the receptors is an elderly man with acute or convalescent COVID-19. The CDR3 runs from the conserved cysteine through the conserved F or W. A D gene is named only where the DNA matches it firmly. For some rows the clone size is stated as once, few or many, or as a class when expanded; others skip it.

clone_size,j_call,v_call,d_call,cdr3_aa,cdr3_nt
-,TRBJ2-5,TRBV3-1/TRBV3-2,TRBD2,CASSRDWGGETQYF,TGTGCCAGCAGCCGGGACTGGGGGGGAGAGACCCAGTACTTC
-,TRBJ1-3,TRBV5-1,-,CASSLLSGSGNTIYF,TGCGCCAGCAGCCTGTTATCGGGCTCTGGAAACACCATATATTTT
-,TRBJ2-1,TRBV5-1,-,CASSLATVGGNEQFF,TGCGCCAGCAGCTTGGCCACCGTGGGGGGCAATGAGCAGTTCTTC
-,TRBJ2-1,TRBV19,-,CASSQGNEQFF,TGTGCCAGTAGCCAGGGAAATGAGCAGTTCTTC
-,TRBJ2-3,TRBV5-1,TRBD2,CASSLPSGSTDTQYF,TGCGCCAGCAGCTTACCTAGCGGGAGCACAGATACGCAGTATTTT
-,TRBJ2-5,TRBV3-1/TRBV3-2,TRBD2,CASSQDPIAGQETQYF,TGTGCCAGCAGCCAAGATCCGATAGCGGGGCAAGAGACCCAGTACTTC
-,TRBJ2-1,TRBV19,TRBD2,CATRDAGGDNEQFF,TGTGCCACCCGCGATGCGGGAGGTGACAATGAGCAGTTCTTC
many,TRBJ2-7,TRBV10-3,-,CAISGGKDRNYEQYF,TGTGCCATCAGTGGGGGAAAGGACAGAAATTACGAGCAGTACTTC
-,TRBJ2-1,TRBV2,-,CASRRTTNEQFF,TGTGCCAGCAGGCGGACAACCAATGAGCAGTTCTTC
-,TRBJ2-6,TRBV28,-,CASNEGAGSGANVLTF,TGTGCCAGCAACGAGGGGGCGGGATCTGGGGCCAACGTCCTGACTTTC
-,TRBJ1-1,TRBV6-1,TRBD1,CASSDQGAGTEAFF,TGTGCCAGCAGTGATCAGGGGGCTGGGACTGAAGCTTTCTTT
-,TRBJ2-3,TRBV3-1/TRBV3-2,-,CASSQEGRLADTQYF,TGTGCCAGCAGCCAAGAGGGGCGCCTGGCAGATACGCAGTATTTT
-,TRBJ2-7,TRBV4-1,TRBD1,CASSQGRDRGRYEQYF,TGCGCCAGCAGCCAAGGTCGGGACAGGGGGAGGTACGAGCAGTACTTC
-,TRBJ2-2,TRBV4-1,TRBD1,CASSRQGQAWTNTGELFF,TGCGCCAGCAGCCGCCAGGGACAGGCCTGGACGAACACCGGGGAGCTGTTTTTT
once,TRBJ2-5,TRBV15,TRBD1,CATSRDTGVVKETQYF,TGTGCCACCAGCAGAGACACAGGGGTGGTAAAGGAGACCCAGTACTTC
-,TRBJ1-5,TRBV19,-,CASSIYYRARNQPQHF,TGTGCCAGTAGTATATACTACAGGGCTCGCAATCAGCCCCAGCATTTT
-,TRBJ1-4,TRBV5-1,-,CASSPATAPNEKLFF,TGCGCCAGCAGCCCGGCGACAGCCCCTAATGAAAAACTGTTTTTT
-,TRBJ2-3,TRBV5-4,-,CASREGTGRGTDTQYF,TGTGCCAGCAGGGAGGGCACGGGGCGAGGCACAGATACGCAGTATTTT
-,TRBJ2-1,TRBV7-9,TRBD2,CASRAHSGGAVDEQFF,TGTGCCAGCAGGGCCCATAGCGGGGGGGCCGTCGATGAGCAGTTCTTC
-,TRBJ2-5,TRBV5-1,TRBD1,CASSPGTVQETQYF,TGCGCCAGCAGCCCGGGGACAGTTCAAGAGACCCAGTACTTC
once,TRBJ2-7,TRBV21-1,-,CASSKGDRGQEEQYF,TGTGCCAGCAGCAAAGGGGACAGGGGGCAGGAAGAGCAGTACTTC
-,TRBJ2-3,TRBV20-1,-,CSARAGASPYF,TGCAGTGCTAGGGCGGGTGCCTCCCCGTATTTT
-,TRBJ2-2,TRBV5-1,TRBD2,CASSVGLAGGKTGELFF,TGCGCCAGCAGCGTTGGACTAGCGGGAGGGAAAACCGGGGAGCTGTTTTTT
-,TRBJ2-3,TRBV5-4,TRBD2,CASSPKTSGAGTDTQYF,TGTGCCAGCAGCCCTAAGACTAGCGGGGCCGGCACAGATACGCAGTATTTT
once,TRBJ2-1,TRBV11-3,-,CASSFSPRAEPFF,TGTGCCAGCAGCTTTTCCCCCCGCGCTGAACCGTTCTTC
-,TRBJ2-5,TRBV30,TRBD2,CAWRLAGALETQYF,TGTGCCTGGAGGCTAGCGGGGGCCCTAGAGACCCAGTACTTC
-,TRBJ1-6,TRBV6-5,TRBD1,CASLWDRVNSPLHF,TGTGCCAGCCTTTGGGACAGGGTTAATTCACCCCTCCACTTT
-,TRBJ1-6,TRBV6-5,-,CASSRLDRNSPLHF,TGTGCCAGCAGTCGGCTGGACAGAAATTCACCCCTCCACTTT
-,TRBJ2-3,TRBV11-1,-,CASSLPGSTDTQYF,TGTGCCAGCAGCTTACCGGGTAGCACAGATACGCAGTATTTT
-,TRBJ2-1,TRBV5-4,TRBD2,CASSPVSGHSYNEQFF,TGTGCCAGCAGCCCGGTTAGCGGGCACTCCTACAATGAGCAGTTCTTC
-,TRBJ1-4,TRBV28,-,CASSQRQDTEKLFF,TGTGCCAGCAGTCAACGACAGGATACCGAAAAACTGTTTTTT
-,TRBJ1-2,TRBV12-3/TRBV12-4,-,CASSLAGYGYTF,TGTGCCAGCAGTTTAGCCGGCTATGGCTACACCTTC
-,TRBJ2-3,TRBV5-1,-,CASSLGTGGDTQYF,TGCGCCAGCAGCTTGGGGACAGGAGGGGATACGCAGTATTTT
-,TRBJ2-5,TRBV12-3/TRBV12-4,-,CASSWVEGETQYF,TGTGCCAGCAGTTGGGTGGAGGGGGAGACCCAGTACTTC
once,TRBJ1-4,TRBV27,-,CASSLEQGSEKLFF,TGTGCCAGCAGTTTAGAGCAGGGGAGTGAAAAACTGTTTTTT
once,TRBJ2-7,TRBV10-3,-,CAISESSGSRNSYEQYF,TGTGCCATCAGTGAGTCTAGTGGTAGCCGAAACTCCTACGAGCAGTACTTC
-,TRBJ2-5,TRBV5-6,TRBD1,CASSLGTGRVEQETQYF,TGTGCCAGCAGCTTAGGGACAGGGAGAGTAGAGCAAGAGACCCAGTACTTC
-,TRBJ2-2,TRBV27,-,CASRPQGSGELFF,TGTGCCAGCAGACCACAGGGATCCGGGGAGCTGTTTTTT
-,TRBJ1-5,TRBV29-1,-,CSVEGTDSNQPQHF,TGCAGCGTTGAAGGCACAGATAGCAATCAGCCCCAGCATTTT
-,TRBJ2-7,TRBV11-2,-,CASSITQALSYEQYF,TGTGCCAGCAGCATCACACAGGCCCTCTCCTACGAGCAGTACTTC
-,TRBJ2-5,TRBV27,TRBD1,CASSSLGQGQETQYF,TGTGCCAGCAGTTCCCTAGGACAGGGGCAGGAGACCCAGTACTTC
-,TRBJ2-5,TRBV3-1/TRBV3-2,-,CASSRGGAQYF,TGTGCCAGCAGCCGAGGGGGTGCCCAGTACTTC
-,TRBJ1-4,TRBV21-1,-,CASSKERVGGAGWGEKLFF,TGTGCCAGCAGCAAAGAAAGGGTAGGGGGCGCGGGTTGGGGTGAAAAACTGTTTTTT
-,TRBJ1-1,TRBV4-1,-,CASSQVVNRVAGAFF,TGCGCCAGCAGCCAAGTCGTTAACAGGGTGGCGGGAGCTTTCTTT
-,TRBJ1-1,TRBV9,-,CASSVGLGLTEAEAFF,TGTGCCAGCAGCGTAGGTCTGGGGCTCACAGAGGCTGAAGCTTTCTTT
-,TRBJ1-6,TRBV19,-,CASSAGQMVDNSPLHF,TGTGCCAGTAGCGCAGGGCAAATGGTTGATAATTCACCCCTCCACTTT
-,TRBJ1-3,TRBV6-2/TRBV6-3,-,CASSYRGPTSGNTIYF,TGTGCCAGCAGTTACCGAGGCCCGACGTCTGGAAACACCATATATTTT
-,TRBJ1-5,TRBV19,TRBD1,CASTTTGGGNQPQHF,TGTGCCAGTACTACGACAGGGGGCGGAAATCAGCCCCAGCATTTT